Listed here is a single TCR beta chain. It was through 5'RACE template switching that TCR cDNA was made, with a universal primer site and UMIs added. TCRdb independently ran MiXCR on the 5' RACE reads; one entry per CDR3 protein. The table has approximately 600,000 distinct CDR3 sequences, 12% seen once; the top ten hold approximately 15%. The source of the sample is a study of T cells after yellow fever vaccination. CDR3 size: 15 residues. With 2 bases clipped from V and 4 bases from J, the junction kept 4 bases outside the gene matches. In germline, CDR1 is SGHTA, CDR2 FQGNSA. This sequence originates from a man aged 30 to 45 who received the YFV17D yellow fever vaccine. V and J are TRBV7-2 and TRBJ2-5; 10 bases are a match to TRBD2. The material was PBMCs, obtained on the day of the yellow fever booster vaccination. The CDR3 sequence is CASSLLGTSAETQYF. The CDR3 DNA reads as TGTGCCAGCAGCTTACTGGGGACTAGCGCAGAGACCCAGTACTTC.